The next 16 T cell receptor beta chains were all read from a single sample in a study of blood T cell repertoires in COVID-19. Profiling relied on immunoSEQ multiplex PCR, and the TCRdb table lists in-frame clones only, not all of them. In the table there are around 150,000 clones, roughly nine tenths of which are singletons. Specimen: peripheral blood. The receptors derive from a woman aged 55 to 70 with active COVID-19.

The chain carries TRBV11-2 and TRBJ1-6; TRBD1 might be the D (6 bases). Per germline, CDR1 SGHAT and CDR2 FQNNGV. The CDR3 is 16 residues long. Trimming took off 5 bases at V and 0 bases at J, with 11 bases between the two ends. CDR3 sequence reads: CASSRTAGSYNSPLHF. The CDR3 bases are TGTGCCAGCAGCCGGACAGCCGGCTCCTATAATTCACCCCTCCACTTT. Together with reference TRBV11-2 and TRBJ1-6, the CDR3 gives the full variable domain: EAGVAQSPRYKIIEKRQSVAFWCNPISGHATLYWYQQILGQGPKLLIQFQNNGVVDDSQLPKDRFSAERLKGVDSTLKIQPAKLEDSAVYLCASSRTAGSYNSPLHFGNGTRLTVT.

The chain is built from TRBV10-3 and TRBJ2-3; TRBD2 is a possible D gene (6 bases). Trimming stripped 10 bases from V and 3 bases from J, with 20 bases between. Germline V lookup: CDR1 ENHRY, CDR2 SYGVKD. CDR3 size: 15 residues. CDR3 DNA sequence: TGTGCCACAACAGGTCCGGAGGAGGGGACAGATACGCAGTATTTT. Amino acid sequence: CATTGPEEGTDTQYF.

This rearrangement joins TRBV9 to TRBJ1-1; no definite D call. V dropped 3 bases and J dropped 0 bases, with 12 bases sitting between them. CDR3 size: 15 residues. Germline-derived CDR1 and CDR2 are SGDLS and YYNGEE. Written as DNA, the CDR3 is TGTGCCAGCAGCGCCCTTCGAGAGGTGAACACTGAAGCTTTCTTT. Amino acid sequence: CASSALREVNTEAFF.

The chain joins TRBV7-3 to TRBJ1-6; 9 positions agree with TRBD1. The CDR3 runs to 15 residues. Trimming removed 0 bases from V and 9 bases from J; junction bases left unmatched: 3. The germline V gene encodes CDR1 SGHTA and CDR2 FQGTGA. The CDR3 sequence: CASSLTGQGVSPLHF. The CDR3 DNA reads TGTGCCAGCAGCTTAACGGGACAGGGTGTTTCACCCCTCCACTTT.

In its sample, this clone was seen once. The V and J genes are TRBV28 and TRBJ1-1; 9 bases are a match to TRBD1. The CDR3 is made up of 15 amino acids. Germline V gene sequence: CDR1 MDHEN, CDR2 SYDVKM. The V segment lost 4 bases and the J segment 0 bases; nucleotides outside the gene matches: 3. The CDR3 DNA reads TGTGCCAGCAGTTCGGGACAGGGCTTGAACACTGAAGCTTTCTTT. This codes for CASSSGQGLNTEAFF.

V is TRBV28 and J is TRBJ1-2; tentative D call: TRBD1 (6 bases). V was trimmed by 5 bases and J by 0 bases, leaving 13 bases between them. The CDR3 totals 15 residues. The germline V gene encodes CDR1 MDHEN and CDR2 SYDVKM. CDR3 region: CASSPTGFSNYGYTF. In DNA form, the CDR3 reads TGTGCCAGCAGTCCTACAGGGTTTTCTAACTATGGCTACACCTTC.

The rearrangement joins TRBV5-1 to TRBJ2-7, with 9 bases fitting TRBD2. The CDR3 consists of 16 residues. From germline, CDR1 is SGHRS and CDR2 YFSETQ. J gave up 3 bases and V 2 bases, and 9 bases lay outside the gene matches. The CDR3 DNA is TGCGCCAGCAGCTTCGCCAGCGGGGGGACCCACTACGAGCAGTACTTC. As protein: CASSFASGGTHYEQYF.

This clone was seen only once. This rearrangement joins TRBV4-3 to TRBJ2-3; no clear D. V was clipped by 0 bases and J by 0 bases, with 13 bases between them. The CDR3 consists of 17 residues. The germline V gene has CDR1 LGHNA and CDR2 YSLEER. The CDR3 sequence: CASSQDPQRSSTDTQYF. The CDR3 DNA reads TGCGCCAGCAGCCAAGATCCCCAGCGATCTAGCACAGATACGCAGTATTTT.

The chain has TRBV5-6 and TRBJ1-6; D is uncertain. The V and J ends lost 2 bases and 10 bases respectively, with 16 bases between them. Germline CDR1 is SGHDT and CDR2 is YYEEEE. This CDR3 has 15 residues. The CDR3, as DNA: TGTGCCAGCAGCTTCAACCCCACCGCGCGGTCACCCCTCCACTTT. Translated: CASSFNPTARSPLHF.

This rearrangement joins TRBV7-9 to TRBJ1-3; tentatively, D is TRBD1 (6 bases). The ends were cut back, 8 bases at V and 0 bases at J, with 14 bases in the middle. CDR3 length: 15 residues. The germline V gene encodes CDR1 SEHNR and CDR2 FQNEAQ (reference sequence). For the CDR3, the DNA is TGTGCCAGCCCCGATGGACAGAGCTCTGGAAACACCATATATTTT. Amino acids: CASPDGQSSGNTIYF.

This chain joins TRBV27 and TRBJ1-1; D is ambiguous. Trimming stripped 4 bases from V and 0 bases from J, with 6 bases between. The CDR3 consists of 13 residues. The germline V gene has CDR1 MNHEY and CDR2 SMNVEV (reference sequence). This CDR3 reads CASSYQVNTEAFF. As DNA, the CDR3 is TGTGCCAGCAGTTATCAGGTGAACACTGAAGCTTTCTTT.

This clone showed up just a few times. J is TRBJ1-6 and V is TRBV19; the match to TRBD1 covers 8 bases. V shed 7 bases, J shed 10 bases, and the junction held 9 bases outside the gene matches. Germline CDR1 and CDR2: LNHDA and SQIVND (reference sequence). This CDR3 is built from 14 residues. The CDR3 protein is CASTDRQGISPLHF. As DNA, the CDR3 is TGTGCCAGTACTGATAGACAGGGGATCTCACCCCTCCACTTT.

The chain joins TRBV6-5 to TRBJ2-5; 7 bases fit TRBD2. The trim removed 2 bases at V and 5 bases at J, leaving 2 bases unmatched. The CDR3 runs 13 residues. CDR1 and CDR2 (germline): MNHEY, SVGAGI. The CDR3 nucleotides are TGTGCCAGCAGTTACCGACTAGCTGAGACCCAGTACTTC. It specifies CASSYRLAETQYF.

The sample holds one count of this clone. V usage is TRBV7-8 and J usage is TRBJ2-3, with 7 bases matching TRBD2. CDR1 and CDR2 from the germline V gene are SGHVS and FQNEAQ. Losses at the gene ends were 2 bases for V and 3 bases for J; bases not matched to a gene: 5. The CDR3 runs to 15 residues. In DNA, the CDR3 is TGTGCCAGCAGCTTAAGACTAGCCGGGACAGATACGCAGTATTTT. Its translation: CASSLRLAGTDTQYF.

Note on this clone: One junction end disagrees with the germline gene, perhaps due to a read error. This chain uses TRBV14 with TRBJ2-7, with TRBD2 matching over 12 bases. There are 14 residues in the CDR3. The germline gives CDR1 SGHDN, CDR2 FVKESK. CDR3 DNA: TGTGCCAGCAGCCAACTAGGACTAGCGGGAAGAGAGGCGTTC. Its translation: CASSQLGLAGREAF.

This sequence joins TRBV7-8 and TRBJ2-3; possibly TRBD1 for D (6 bases). Germline CDR1 SGHVS, CDR2 FQNEAQ. Trimming shortened V by 0 bases and J by 1 base, and 17 bases separated the two germline ends. CDR3 length equals 18 residues. CDR3 amino acids: CASSLASGTGFGTDTQYF. The CDR3 DNA reads as TGTGCCAGCAGCTTAGCAAGCGGAACAGGGTTCGGCACAGATACGCAGTATTTT.